This T cell receptor beta chain derives from a study of cytomegalovirus exposure and HLA in healthy donors. Overall study context: Assignment to the Caucasian-associated ancestry cluster applied to 81% of the approximately 370 genotyped donors. General study results and limits: The analysis excluded some indistinguishable V segments, including TRBV6-2 and TRBV6-3. An analysis done earlier found most TCR beta V segments productive about 90% or about 30% of the time. The investigators catalogued 164 TCR beta chains as cytomegalovirus-associated.

There are 14 residues in the CDR3. Trimming removed 6 bases from V and 8 bases from J, with 19 bases in between. CDR1 is SQVTM, CDR2 ANQGSEA, per germline. The PCR employed 60 Vbeta primers together with 13 Jbeta primers. Assay used: immunoSEQ multiplex PCR; TCRdb lists only in-frame clones, some missing. This table has tens of thousands of clones, under 80% appearing once. This clone occurred once. Its antigen is unknown. This clonotype was obtained from a man aged 18-30 years in good health and CMV-seropositive. The V and J genes are TRBV29-1 and TRBJ1-4, with TRBD1 as a possible D gene (6 bases). The sample consisted of PBMCs. The CDR3 DNA follows: TGCAGCGTGGCGGACAGTCGCTGGGGAGAAAAACTGTTTTTT. Amino acid sequence: CSVADSRWGEKLFF.